One and the same sample provided the 5 T cell receptor beta chains below, sequenced in a study of blood T cell repertoires in COVID-19. Sequenced by immunoSEQ multiplex PCR; TCRdb stores in-frame clones only, minus some. The sample lists 100,000 to 150,000 clones, over 75% occurring once. The sequencing sample was made of peripheral blood. The source is a man under 40 with COVID-19, enrolled during active disease.

This clone was detected only a few times. The J gene is TRBJ1-2, the V gene TRBV2; no clear D gene. CDR3 size: 12 residues. Trimming stripped 3 bases from V and 3 bases from J, with 5 bases between. Germline-derived CDR1 and CDR2 are SNHLY and FYNNEI. The CDR3 DNA sequence: TGTGCCAGCAGTGAGGCAGACTATGGCTACACCTTC. It codes for CASSEADYGYTF.

This clone was recorded a few times. Other DNA sequences from this sample encode an identical CDR3 as well. The V call is TRBV18, the J call TRBJ1-4, with TRBD1 matching 9 bases. Germline trimming cut 3 bases from V and 7 bases from J; bases unmatched to any gene: 0. The CDR3 has 13 residues. Germline assignment: CDR1 KGHSH and CDR2 LQKENI. CDR3 region: CASSPGQGEKLFF. The CDR3, as DNA: TGTGCCAGCTCACCGGGACAGGGTGAAAAACTGTTTTTT. The variable domain in full, with the rest retrieved from reference TRBV18 and TRBJ1-4, is NAGVMQNPRHLVRRRGQEARLRCSPMKGHSHVYWYRQLPEEGLKFMVYLQKENIIDESGMPKERFSAEFPKEGPSILRIQQVVRGDSAAYFCASSPGQGEKLFFGSGTQLSVL.

This clone showed up just a few times. The CDR3 nucleotides are TGCAGCGTTGTACCCTCGGACAGGAACCCCAACGGAGCTTTCTTT. Amino acids: CSVVPSDRNPNGAFF. This chain joins TRBV29-1 and TRBJ1-1, with 7 positions matching TRBD1. CDR3 length: 15 amino acids. CDR1 is SQVTM, CDR2 ANQGSEA, per germline. With 4 bases clipped from V and 10 bases from J, the junction kept 18 bases outside the gene matches.

The gene calls are TRBV15 and TRBJ1-2, with a possible D match to TRBD1 (5 bases). Germline-derived CDR1 and CDR2 are LNHNV and YYDKDF (reference sequence). This CDR3 is 12 amino acids long. V was shortened by 6 bases and J by 8 bases, with 13 bases between the two germline ends. CDR3 residues: CATRGGGRGYTF. The DNA of the CDR3 is TGTGCCACCAGGGGGGGAGGAAGGGGCTACACCTTC.

V and J are TRBV19 and TRBJ2-5; 12 nucleotides match TRBD2. The CDR3 runs to 17 residues. V shed 2 bases, J shed 5 bases, and the junction held 9 bases outside the gene matches. The germline gives CDR1 LNHDA, CDR2 SQIVND (reference sequence). The CDR3 protein is CASSIPSPSGRVETQYF. The CDR3, as DNA: TGTGCCAGTAGTATACCTTCCCCTAGCGGGAGGGTCGAGACCCAGTACTTC.